The present TCR beta chain was sequenced within a study of blood T cell repertoires in COVID-19. Study-wide context: COVID-19 samples from acute and convalescent phases originated in the United States, Italy and Spain.

In Cohort 3, a recovered donor had either two negative PCRs, clearance, or symptom resolution. Original data processing: Using reference gene primer amplification, nucleated cell counts were estimated. Assay used: immunoSEQ multiplex PCR; TCRdb lists only in-frame clones, some missing. V, J and clone size were drawn from that table, and D and trimming were deduced from the DNA. The sample lists a few hundred thousand clones, 80% to 90% occurring once. The germline V gene has CDR1 SGHRS and CDR2 YFSETQ. The CDR3 has 15 residues. The V end lost 0 bases, the J end lost 3 bases, and 12 bases lay between the germline ends.

Sequenced: PBMCs or T cells enriched from blood (not recorded which). The TCR sequence derives from a woman in her forties or fifties who had recovered from COVID-19. The chain uses TRBV5-1 and TRBJ1-2; perhaps TRBD1 as D (5 bases). The CDR3 sequence: CASSLEAGPYYGYTF. CDR3 DNA sequence: TGCGCCAGCAGCTTGGAGGCAGGGCCCTACTATGGCTACACCTTC.